The sequence of this TCR beta chain was determined in a study of T cell responses to AZD1222 COVID-19 vaccine. Study conclusions and caveats: Spike-wide coverage was observed for vaccine-associated CD4 TCRs, with dominant responses at 160-218 and 743-854.

Comment on this clone: Its antigen is currently unknown.

Assay used: immunoSEQ multiplex PCR; TCRdb lists only in-frame clones, some missing. Of approximately 68,000 clones listed, more than 70% are singletons. The CDR3 is 15 residues long. Germline loops: CDR1 MNHEY, CDR2 SMNVEV (reference sequence). The V end was cut by 4 bases, the J end by 0 bases, with 9 bases between. The sequencing here drew on peripheral blood, taken on day 0 of AZD1222 vaccination. The chain uses TRBV27 and TRBJ2-2; perhaps D is TRBD1 or TRBD2 (5 bases each). The sequence derives from an adult in good health. The CDR3 DNA sequence: TGTGCCAGCAGTTCCGGGACGGCGAACACCGGGGAGCTGTTTTTT. Amino acid sequence: CASSSGTANTGELFF.